One sample yielded the 23 T cell receptor beta chains listed below, sequenced in a study of PD-L1 blockade in urothelial cancer. Assay used: immunoSEQ multiplex PCR; TCRdb lists only in-frame clones, some missing. The sample lists about 72,000 clones, around 84% occurring once. The sequencing used PBMCs, collected around atezolizumab (anti-PD-L1) treatment. The source of these receptors is a man in his 70s with urothelial cancer.

The chain links TRBV5-6 to TRBJ2-7, with 8 bases matching TRBD1. CDR3 length equals 14 residues. With V trimmed by 5 bases and J by 6 bases, 10 bases remained unmatched. Germline CDR1 SGHDT, CDR2 YYEEEE. CDR3 nucleotides: TGTGCCAGCAGTACCGGGACAGGTGTAACCGAGCAGTACTTC. As protein: CASSTGTGVTEQYF.

Turning to this clone: Compared with germline, one end of the junction differs, possibly owing to a read error. This sequence joins TRBV7-9 and TRBJ2-3; 10 bases are shared with TRBD2. The CDR3 contains 14 residues. Germline lookup yields CDR1 SEHNR and CDR2 FQNEAQ (reference sequence). CDR3 sequence: CASSLELAGGPKHF. The CDR3 bases are TGTGCCAGCAGCTTAGAGTTAGCGGGAGGCCCCAAGCATTTT.

The genes are TRBV30 and TRBJ1-4; tentatively, D is TRBD1 (6 bases). CDR3 size: 14 residues. V was trimmed by 2 bases and J by 6 bases, leaving 13 bases between them. Looked up from germline, CDR1 is GTSNPN and CDR2 is SVGIG (reference sequence). Written as DNA, the CDR3 is TGTGCCTGGAGTCCCGGGACATCTTATGAAAAACTGTTTTTT. Translation gives CAWSPGTSYEKLFF.

The chain couples TRBV27 to TRBJ2-1; a weak D match, TRBD2 (5 bases). V shed 5 bases and J shed 14 bases, with 19 bases lying between them. CDR3 size: 13 residues. Germline V gene data show CDR1 as MNHEY and CDR2 as SMNVEV (reference sequence). The CDR3 loop is CASSLRMAEREFF. In nucleotides, the CDR3 is TGTGCCAGCAGTCTCAGAATGGCGGAGAGGGAGTTCTTC.

The rearrangement links TRBV28 to TRBJ1-1, with D perhaps matching TRBD1 (6 bases). V lost 5 bases and J 6 bases, leaving 19 bases between the germline ends. This CDR3 comprises 15 residues. Germline V gene sequence: CDR1 MDHEN, CDR2 SYDVKM. The CDR3 reads CASSPPLRGHAEAFF. CDR3 DNA sequence: TGTGCCAGCAGTCCCCCTCTCAGGGGACACGCTGAAGCTTTCTTT.

This clone was found a few times. CDR3 region: CASSYSGGATYEQYF. Here the CDR3 DNA reads TGTGCCAGCAGTTACTCGGGGGGAGCAACCTACGAGCAGTACTTC. The V and J genes are TRBV6-5 and TRBJ2-7; D might be TRBD2 (6 bases). With 0 bases removed from V and 2 bases from J, the gap between germline ends came to 11 bases. Germline V gives CDR1 MNHEY, CDR2 SVGAGI. This CDR3 contains 15 residues.

This clone was seen a single time. This chain connects TRBV6-6 to TRBJ1-4; D gene unclear. The CDR3 contains 14 residues. The V gene's germline CDR1 is MNHNY and CDR2 SVGAGI (reference sequence). Trimming removed 0 bases at V and 5 bases at J, with 7 bases between. The CDR3 bases are TGTGCCAGCAGTTACTCTATCAGGAATGAAAAACTGTTTTTT. Its translation is CASSYSIRNEKLFF.

The chain uses TRBV7-8 and TRBJ2-2, with D possibly matching TRBD2 (7 bases). V shed 0 bases and J shed 4 bases, with 12 bases lying between them. Germline V CDR1 and CDR2: SGHVS, FQNEAQ. CDR3 length equals 16 residues. CDR3 residues: CASSLAGGGGTGELFF. The CDR3 bases are TGTGCCAGCAGCTTAGCGGGGGGAGGGGGCACCGGGGAGCTGTTTTTT.

This chain joins TRBV7-6 and TRBJ2-2; TRBD2 aligns across 9 bases. The V segment lost 1 base and the J segment 5 bases; nucleotides outside the gene matches: 8. This CDR3 is built from 17 residues. Germline V gene lookup returns CDR1 SGHVS and CDR2 FNYEAQ. The chain's CDR3 is CASSLGLAGIATGELFF. The DNA for the CDR3 is TGTGCCAGCAGCTTAGGCCTAGCGGGAATAGCAACCGGGGAGCTGTTTTTT.

The genes are TRBV9 and TRBJ2-2; 9 bases are a match to TRBD1. The CDR3 covers 18 residues. J was trimmed by 7 bases and V by 4 bases; bases with no gene match: 17. The germline gives CDR1 SGDLS, CDR2 YYNGEE. CDR3 residues: CASSLNPVGQGVVGELFF. The CDR3 DNA reads TGTGCCAGCAGCCTTAACCCCGTGGGACAGGGAGTCGTCGGGGAGCTGTTTTTT.

The chain has TRBV6-1 and TRBJ2-7; TRBD2 agrees at 7 bases. Germline values: CDR1 MNHNS, CDR2 SASEGT. V lost 5 bases and J lost 0; bases outside the gene matches: 7. The CDR3 is made up of 15 amino acids. The CDR3 reads CASSPTRTSSYEQYF. The DNA of the CDR3 is TGTGCCAGCAGTCCTACTCGGACTAGCTCCTACGAGCAGTACTTC.

The V gene is TRBV4-1, the J gene TRBJ1-2; D is possibly TRBD1 (6 bases). The CDR3 length is 16 residues. Between the trimmed V and J ends, which lost 0 bases and 3 bases, there was a span of 14 bases. The germline CDR1 and CDR2 sequences are MGHRA and YSYEKL. The CDR3 spells CASSQDQAGAYYGYTF. As DNA, the CDR3 is TGCGCCAGCAGCCAAGATCAAGCGGGGGCGTACTATGGCTACACCTTC.

Only a few counts were recorded for this clone. The rearrangement links TRBV10-3 to TRBJ2-7; the D gene is possibly TRBD2 (6 bases). With 4 bases removed from V and 2 bases from J, the gap between germline ends came to 12 bases. CDR1 and CDR2 from the germline V gene are ENHRY and SYGVKD. The CDR3 is 14 amino acids. This chain's CDR3 is CAISGGTGAYEQYF. CDR3 DNA: TGTGCCATCAGTGGTGGGACGGGGGCCTACGAGCAGTACTTC.

The chain uses TRBV6-5 and TRBJ2-2; possibly TRBD2 for D (5 bases). This CDR3 spans 13 amino acids. V lost 10 bases to trimming and J lost 0 bases, with 9 bases between them. The germline CDR1 and CDR2 sequences are MNHEY and SVGAGI. The DNA for the CDR3 is TGTGCCACCATACTAGCGAACACCGGGGAGCTGTTTTTT. Amino acid sequence: CATILANTGELFF.

The chain joins TRBV5-1 to TRBJ2-7, with 10 bases matching TRBD2. CDR1 SGHRS and CDR2 YFSETQ come from the germline V gene. This CDR3 has 14 amino acids. The V segment lost 3 bases and the J segment 2 bases; nucleotides outside the gene matches: 2. The DNA of the CDR3 is TGCGCCAGCAGCTCTAGCGGGGGAGCCTACGAGCAGTACTTC. Amino acids: CASSSSGGAYEQYF.

The rearrangement joins TRBV19 to TRBJ1-2; tentative D call: TRBD1 (5 bases). Per germline, CDR1 LNHDA and CDR2 SQIVND (reference sequence). V gave up 6 bases and J gave up 7 bases, with 21 bases separating them. The length of the CDR3 is 15 residues. The CDR3 loop is CASSTTDFKRGGYTF. The CDR3 DNA reads TGTGCCAGTAGCACGACTGACTTCAAAAGGGGTGGCTACACCTTC. Using reference TRBV19 and TRBJ1-2 for the parts outside the CDR3, the full variable domain is DGGITQSPKYLFRKEGQNVTLSCEQNLNHDAMYWYRQDPGQGLRLIYYSQIVNDFQKGDIAEGYSVSREKKESFPLTVTSAQKNPTAFYLCASSTTDFKRGGYTFGSGTRLTVV.

A single count supports this clone. The J gene is TRBJ2-2, the V gene TRBV18, with TRBD1 identical over 7 bases. Trimming at V came to 2 bases and at J to 5 bases, leaving 5 bases not matched to a gene. This CDR3 has 15 residues. Per germline, CDR1 KGHSH and CDR2 LQKENI. CDR3 nucleotide sequence: TGTGCCAGCTCACCAGACAGGGTTGGGACCGGGGAGCTGTTTTTT. It yields the protein CASSPDRVGTGELFF.

The V and J genes are TRBV27 and TRBJ2-7, with TRBD1 identical over 8 bases. Germline trimming cut 0 bases from V and 2 bases from J; bases unmatched to any gene: 6. The CDR3 totals 16 residues. CDR1 MNHEY and CDR2 SMNVEV come from the germline V gene (reference sequence). CDR3 in amino acids: CASSLSRGQATYEQYF. CDR3 DNA: TGTGCCAGCAGTTTATCGCGGGGACAGGCCACCTACGAGCAGTACTTC.

The V gene is TRBV30, the J gene TRBJ2-5; D perhaps matches TRBD2 (5 bases). CDR3 length equals 12 residues. The germline V gene encodes CDR1 GTSNPN and CDR2 SVGIG (reference sequence). V was shortened by 5 bases and J by 7 bases, with 14 bases between the two germline ends. The CDR3 spells CAWGPEGGTQYF. The CDR3 DNA reads as TGTGCCTGGGGTCCCGAGGGTGGGACCCAGTACTTC.

The chain employs TRBV6-6 and TRBJ1-1, with 11 bases lining up with TRBD1. There are 16 residues in the CDR3. V shed 2 bases, J shed 4 bases, and the junction held 6 bases outside the gene matches. Germline assignment: CDR1 MNHNY and CDR2 SVGAGI (reference sequence). The CDR3 sequence is CASSYPSDRGPTEAFF. The CDR3 nucleotides read TGTGCCAGCAGTTACCCCTCGGACAGGGGGCCCACTGAAGCTTTCTTT.

The CDR3 loop is CASVAPAEQGAKETQYF. CDR3 coding DNA: TGTGCCAGCGTGGCCCCCGCCGAACAGGGGGCAAAGGAGACCCAGTACTTC. The rearrangement joins TRBV2 to TRBJ2-5, with 9 positions matching TRBD1. Trimming took 8 bases from V and 5 from J; bases not matched to a gene: 18. Germline CDR1 and CDR2: SNHLY and FYNNEI. The CDR3 runs 17 residues.

The chain couples TRBV6-6 to TRBJ1-5; no definite D call. CDR1 is MNHNY, CDR2 SVGAGI, per germline (reference sequence). The CDR3 contains 16 residues. Deletions cut 0 bases from V and 2 bases from J, with 11 bases between. The CDR3 DNA is TGTGCCAGCAGTTACTCGAAGACATTTGGCAATCAGCCCCAGCATTTT. Translation: CASSYSKTFGNQPQHF.

The J gene is TRBJ2-2, the V gene TRBV2; 7 positions match TRBD1. The V and J ends lost 6 bases and 5 bases, in that order; junction bases with no gene match: 9. The CDR3 totals 15 residues. CDR1 and CDR2 (germline): SNHLY, FYNNEI. CDR3 bases: TGTGCCAGCAGACGGGACAGAGCTGCTACCGGGGAGCTGTTTTTT. Protein sequence: CASRRDRAATGELFF.